Listed below are T cell receptor beta chains from one sample, sequenced in a study of OX40 agonist ivuxolimab in advanced cancers. Data came from immunoSEQ multiplex PCR; TCRdb stores just in-frame clones and leaves some out. The sample lists 55,000 to 80,000 clones; over 75% were seen once. The sequencing here drew on CD4+ or CD8+ T cells sorted from blood, taken in a trial of the OX40 agonist ivuxolimab. These TCRs come from an adult with an advanced solid tumor such as melanoma, head and neck, liver or kidney cancer. Both conserved end residues are part of each CDR3. D genes are given only for firm matches. Expanded clones get a size class; other rows say once, few or many, or leave the size out.

d_call	v_call	j_call	clone_size	cdr3_nt	cdr3_aa
-	TRBV7-3	TRBJ1-1	-	TGTGCCAGCAGCTTGGGGCACCAGAACACTGAAGCTTTCTTT	CASSLGHQNTEAFF
TRBD2	TRBV7-6	TRBJ2-2	-	TGTGCCAGCAGCTTATCCGGGGGGAGGACCGGGGAGCTGTTTTTT	CASSLSGGRTGELFF
-	TRBV7-8	TRBJ1-6	-	TGTGCCAGCAGCTTAAGGGATTCGGGGAATTCACCCCTCCACTTT	CASSLRDSGNSPLHF
-	TRBV28	TRBJ1-2	-	TGTGCCAGCAGCTTACCCCCAACAGGGTCTGGCTACACCTTC	CASSLPPTGSGYTF
TRBD1	TRBV5-1	TRBJ1-2	-	TGCGCCAGCAGCCAAGGACAGGGGCACTATGGCTACACCTTC	CASSQGQGHYGYTF
-	TRBV25-1	TRBJ2-3	-	TGTGCCAGCAGTGAATTTGGGGAGTCCACAGATACGCAGTATTTT	CASSEFGESTDTQYF
-	TRBV27	TRBJ1-2	-	TGTGCCAGCAGTCCGGGCGGGAAGTACTATGGCTACACCTTC	CASSPGGKYYGYTF
-	TRBV13	TRBJ2-7	-	TGTGCCAGCAGCCCCTGGGGCAGCTCCTACGAGCAGTACTTC	CASSPWGSSYEQYF
-	TRBV11-2	TRBJ1-3	once	TGTGCCAGCAGCTTATGGGTCTCTGGAAACACCATATATTTT	CASSLWVSGNTIYF
TRBD2	TRBV29-1	TRBJ2-1	once	TGCAGCGTTGAAGGAACTAGCGGAGGCTACAATGAGCAGTTCTTC	CSVEGTSGGYNEQFF
TRBD2	TRBV4-1	TRBJ2-4	-	TGCGCCAGCAGCCAAGATAGGGCGGGGGGCTCCCTAGCCAAAAACATTCAGTACTTC	CASSQDRAGGSLAKNIQYF
TRBD1	TRBV28	TRBJ1-5	-	TGTGCCAGCAGTTTCGGGCCTGGGACAGGAGGTCAGCCCCAGCATTTT	CASSFGPGTGGQPQHF
-	TRBV21-1	TRBJ2-5	-	TGTGCCAGCAGCAAAAGGCAACAAAAGGGAAGCGGGAGTCAAGAGACCCAGTACTTC	CASSKRQQKGSGSQETQYF
-	TRBV7-3	TRBJ1-5	-	TGTGCCAGCAGCCCGACTGGGGGAGAGCCCCAGCATTTT	CASSPTGGEPQHF
TRBD1	TRBV30	TRBJ1-5	-	TGTGCCTGGAGCTCGACAGGGGACAATCAGCCCCAGCATTTT	CAWSSTGDNQPQHF
TRBD2	TRBV28	TRBJ2-1	-	TGTGCCAGCAGCCACTCCCGGTGGGGGAGGGGTGGTGAGCAGTTCTTC	CASSHSRWGRGGEQFF
TRBD2	TRBV25-1	TRBJ2-5	-	TGTGCCAGCAGTGAATTAGGGGCGGGAGTTAGAGAGACCCAGTACTTC	CASSELGAGVRETQYF
-	TRBV6-1	TRBJ1-4	few	TGTGCCAGCAGTGCTTGGGGGGGGACTAATGAAAAACTGTTTTTT	CASSAWGGTNEKLFF
TRBD2	TRBV27	TRBJ2-7	-	TGTGCCAGCAGTCAGACTAGCGGGAGAAGCAAGCAGTACTTC	CASSQTSGRSKQYF
TRBD1	TRBV6-1	TRBJ2-4	-	TGTGCCAGCACGCTCCAGGGGGTGGCCAAAAACATTCAGTACTTC	CASTLQGVAKNIQYF
-	TRBV4-3	TRBJ2-2	once	TGCGCCAGCAGCCAAGAGGCCGGGGAGCTGTTTTTT	CASSQEAGELFF
-	TRBV11-2	TRBJ2-1	-	TGTGCCAGCAGCTTAGAGGCGGGCAATGAGCAGTTCTTC	CASSLEAGNEQFF
-	TRBV4-1	TRBJ1-1	-	TGCGCCAGCAGCCAAGCCCCACGGGTGAACACTGAAGCTTTCTTT	CASSQAPRVNTEAFF
TRBD2	TRBV7-6	TRBJ2-7	-	TGTGCCAGCAGCTTCTATCTCGAGCGGGGCGAGCAGTACTTC	CASSFYLERGEQYF
-	TRBV9	TRBJ2-5	-	TGTGCCAGCAGCTTAATGGACCTCGGGGAGACCCAGTACTTC	CASSLMDLGETQYF
-	TRBV6-1	TRBJ1-6	-	TGTGCCAGCAGTGGCCCCCCTTCAGGGAGCTCCTATAATTCACCCCTCCACTTT	CASSGPPSGSSYNSPLHF
TRBD1	TRBV28	TRBJ1-2	-	TGTGCCAGCAAGGGGGCTGCGGTCTCCCTAATGGGGGGCTACACCTTC	CASKGAAVSLMGGYTF
-	TRBV19	TRBJ1-2	-	TGTGCCAGTAGTATAGATGTGGACTTGTCCGAATCATACACCTTC	CASSIDVDLSESYTF
-	TRBV7-6	TRBJ2-1	-	TGTGCCAGCAGCTATACTTCCCGGAATGAGCAGTTCTTC	CASSYTSRNEQFF
-	TRBV28	TRBJ2-1	-	TGTGCCAGCAAACCACTGAGCTCCTACAATGAGCAGTTCTTC	CASKPLSSYNEQFF
TRBD1	TRBV19	TRBJ1-6	-	TGTGCCAGTAGTTCCTCAGACAGGGGTAATTCACCCCTCCACTTT	CASSSSDRGNSPLHF
-	TRBV7-9	TRBJ1-5	-	TGTGCCAGCAGCAAAGCGTCCCGGGGCGGGCAGCCCCAGCATTTT	CASSKASRGGQPQHF
TRBD2	TRBV6-6	TRBJ2-1	-	TGTGCCAGCAGAGGGACTAGCGGGACAAACAATGAGCAGTTCTTC	CASRGTSGTNNEQFF
-	TRBV1	TRBJ1-5	-	TGCACCAGCAGCCAAGATTGGGTCGGTAGCAATCAGCCCCAGCATTTT	CTSSQDWVGSNQPQHF
-	TRBV6-6	TRBJ1-5	few	TGTGCCAGCAGGGGAGGGCCGGATCAGCCCCAGCATTTT	CASRGGPDQPQHF
-	TRBV19	TRBJ1-2	-	TGTGCCAGTAAGTCTTCTGGCTTCTACACCTTC	CASKSSGFYTF
-	TRBV7-6	TRBJ2-1	-	TGTGCCAGCAGCTTAATCCCCGGGGTCGGCAATGAGCAGTTCTTC	CASSLIPGVGNEQFF
-	TRBV11-3	TRBJ2-7	-	TGTGCCAGCAGTTCCCGGGACGGCTACGAGCAGTACTTC	CASSSRDGYEQYF
-	TRBV16	TRBJ2-3	-	TGTGCCAGCAGCCAATTGGGAAGCCCAGATACGCAGTATTTT	CASSQLGSPDTQYF
-	TRBV9	TRBJ2-1	-	TGTGCCAGCAGCGTGAGTCCGGGGGACAATGAGCAGTTCTTC	CASSVSPGDNEQFF
-	TRBV6-4	TRBJ2-7	-	TGTGCCAGCAGTGCCTCGGCAGGGTTTGAGCAGTACTTC	CASSASAGFEQYF
-	TRBV4-1	TRBJ2-7	once	TGCGCCAGCAGCCAAGGGGCGCCTCATGGGGTTGTAAGCTACGAGCAGTACTTC	CASSQGAPHGVVSYEQYF
TRBD2	TRBV7-3	TRBJ2-1	-	TGTGCCAGCAGCTCCCAACTAGCGGGAGGGTCCAATGAGCAGTTCTTC	CASSSQLAGGSNEQFF
-	TRBV28	TRBJ1-1	-	TGTGCCAGCAGTAGCCAGAACACTGAAGCTTTCTTT	CASSSQNTEAFF
TRBD1	TRBV10-3	TRBJ1-1	-	TGTGCCATCAGTCGGGGGGGCCAGGGGGCTCAAAACACTGAAGCTTTCTTT	CAISRGGQGAQNTEAFF
-	TRBV27	TRBJ2-2	-	TGTGCCAGCAGTTTGGGGGCGCGAACCGGGGAGCTGTTTTTT	CASSLGARTGELFF
TRBD2	TRBV10-3	TRBJ2-3	-	TGTGCCATCAGTGACTACGGGCGGGGGAAACCTAGCACAGATACGCAGTATTTT	CAISDYGRGKPSTDTQYF
TRBD2	TRBV5-1	TRBJ2-3	-	TGCGCCAGCAGCTTGGAAGTAGCGGGGGGCCCAGATACGCAGTATTTT	CASSLEVAGGPDTQYF
TRBD1	TRBV6-6	TRBJ2-2	-	TGTGCCATCCTCCCCATGGACAGGGGGGGCACCGGGGAGCTGTTTTTT	CAILPMDRGGTGELFF
-	TRBV6-4	TRBJ1-1	-	TGTGCCAGCAGTCATGAGGGGTACACTGAAGCTTTCTTT	CASSHEGYTEAFF
-	TRBV6-5	TRBJ1-3	few	TGTGCCAGCAGTTGGGGGGTGGCTGGAAACACCATATATTTT	CASSWGVAGNTIYF
-	TRBV5-1	TRBJ1-1	-	TGCGCCAGCAGCTTGACGGGTAAGAACACTGAAGCTTTCTTT	CASSLTGKNTEAFF
-	TRBV7-6	TRBJ1-3	-	TGTGCCAGCAGCTTAGTCGACAGTCCCGCCTCTGGAAACACCATATATTTT	CASSLVDSPASGNTIYF
TRBD1	TRBV5-4	TRBJ1-4	-	TGTGCCAGCAGTCTATGGGGACAGGGGGCTGCAACTAATGAAAAACTGTTTTTT	CASSLWGQGAATNEKLFF
TRBD1	TRBV5-4	TRBJ1-2	few	TGTGCCAGCAGCTTCGAGACAGGGCCCGTCTATGGCTACACCTTC	CASSFETGPVYGYTF
-	TRBV19	TRBJ1-3	-	TGTGCCAGTACCCCGGAAGGGTCCTTAAACACCATATATTTT	CASTPEGSLNTIYF